This T cell receptor beta chain appears in the sequencing data of a study of cytomegalovirus exposure and HLA in healthy donors. About the study: The roughly 110 validation repertoires used the same platform as the approximately 700 first-cohort repertoires, a later analysis reported.

Method: immunoSEQ multiplex PCR; TCRdb's copy keeps in-frame clones and lacks some. In the table there are tens of thousands of clones, approximately 96% of which are singletons. Study-level findings and limits: The tendency of first-cohort TCR clusters to co-occur in the roughly 120 validation repertoires was the finding of a later analysis. Cytomegalovirus association was listed for 164 TCR beta chains.

Points on this clone: Its antigen is unknown.

The CDR3 length is 15 residues. The V and J ends lost 0 bases and 3 bases, in that order; junction bases with no gene match: 3. Germline CDR1 and CDR2: GTSNPN and SVGIG (reference sequence). The receptor was derived from a woman between 18 and 29 years old in good health and CMV-seropositive. The sequencing sample was made of PBMCs. The chain joins TRBV30 to TRBJ2-2; 8 positions agree with TRBD2. CDR3 nucleotides: TGTGCCTGGAGTGTAGCAGCGGGAGACACCGGGGAGCTGTTTTTT. As protein: CAWSVAAGDTGELFF.